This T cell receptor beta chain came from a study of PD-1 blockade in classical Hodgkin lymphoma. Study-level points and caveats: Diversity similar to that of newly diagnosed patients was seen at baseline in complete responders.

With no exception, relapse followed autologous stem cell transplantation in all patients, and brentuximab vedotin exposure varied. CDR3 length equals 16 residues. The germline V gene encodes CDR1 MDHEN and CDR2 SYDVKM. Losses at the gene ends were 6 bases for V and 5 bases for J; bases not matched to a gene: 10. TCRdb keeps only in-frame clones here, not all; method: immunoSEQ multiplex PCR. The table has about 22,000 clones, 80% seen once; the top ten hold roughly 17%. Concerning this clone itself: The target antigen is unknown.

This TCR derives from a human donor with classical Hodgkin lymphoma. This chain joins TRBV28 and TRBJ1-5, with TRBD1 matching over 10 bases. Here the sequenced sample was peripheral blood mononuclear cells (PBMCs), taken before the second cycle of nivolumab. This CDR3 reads CASRRRTGGSDQPQHF. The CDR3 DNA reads TGTGCCAGCAGACGCCGGACAGGGGGGTCGGATCAGCCCCAGCATTTT.